These 8 T cell receptor beta chains were all obtained from the same sample, sequenced in a study of blood T cell repertoires in COVID-19. This table comes from immunoSEQ multiplex PCR, and its TCRdb copy is limited to in-frame clones, with some not included. The sample holds approximately 200,000 clones, approximately 88% seen once. The sample taken for sequencing was peripheral blood. These receptor sequences come from a woman aged 25 to 39 with acute or convalescent COVID-19.

The gene calls are TRBV7-2 and TRBJ2-1; possible D gene TRBD2, 6 bases. V was trimmed by 3 bases and J by 3 bases, leaving 15 bases between them. The length of the CDR3 is 16 residues. From germline, CDR1 is SGHTA and CDR2 FQGNSA. The CDR3 region is CASSFQGGVGYNEQFF. The CDR3 nucleotides are TGTGCCAGCAGCTTTCAGGGCGGGGTGGGCTACAATGAGCAGTTCTTC.

The V and J genes are TRBV20-1 and TRBJ2-1, with 8 bases identical to TRBD1. In germline, CDR1 is DFQATT, CDR2 SNEGSKA (reference sequence). J gave up 3 bases and V 3 bases, and 4 bases lay outside the gene matches. This CDR3 has 14 amino acids. The CDR3 region is CSASQGADYNEQFF. CDR3 DNA sequence: TGCAGTGCTAGTCAGGGGGCCGACTACAATGAGCAGTTCTTC.

CDR3 DNA sequence: TGTGCCAGCAGCTTCGGGGCCTACAATGAGCAGTTCTTC. This sequence encodes CASSFGAYNEQFF. This chain joins TRBV7-9 and TRBJ2-1; D might be TRBD2 (5 bases). V gave up 3 bases and J gave up 2 bases, with 5 bases separating them. The CDR3 loop spans 13 amino acids. Per germline, CDR1 SEHNR and CDR2 FQNEAQ (reference sequence).

The CDR3 spells CASTGGADTQYF. DNA for the CDR3: TGTGCCAGCACAGGAGGCGCAGATACGCAGTATTTT. The chain carries TRBV6-5 and TRBJ2-3; TRBD2 might be the D (5 bases). The V end was cut by 7 bases, the J end by 4 bases, with 9 bases between. CDR3 length: 12 amino acids. Germline loops: CDR1 MNHEY, CDR2 SVGAGI.

This sequence joins TRBV28 and TRBJ2-3; TRBD2 matches at 9 bases. The CDR3 runs 17 residues. The V and J ends lost 4 bases and 4 bases, in that order; junction bases with no gene match: 12. Germline V lookup: CDR1 MDHEN, CDR2 SYDVKM. CDR3 region: CASSSGPAGGTPDTQYF. The CDR3 nucleotides are TGTGCCAGCAGTTCGGGACCAGCGGGAGGTACGCCAGATACGCAGTATTTT. The whole variable domain, filled in from reference TRBV28 and TRBJ2-3, reads DVKVTQSSRYLVKRTGEKVFLECVQDMDHENMFWYRQDPGLGLRLIYFSYDVKMKEKGDIPEGYSVSREKKERFSLILESASTNQTSMYLCASSSGPAGGTPDTQYFGPGTRLTVL.

The CDR3 sequence: CASFGGGGPGELFF. The CDR3 DNA reads TGCGCCAGCTTCGGGGGAGGGGGGCCCGGGGAGCTGTTTTTT. The chain recombines TRBV10-2 with TRBJ2-2, with D tentatively TRBD2 (7 bases). The ends were cut back, 8 bases at V and 6 bases at J, with 16 bases in the middle. This CDR3 region has 14 residues. CDR1 and CDR2 from the germline V gene are WSHSY and SAAADI.

This chain links TRBV5-4 with TRBJ1-4; 8 bases match TRBD1. The CDR3 has 14 amino acids. V trimming: 3 bases; J trimming: 6 bases; junction bases outside the gene matches: 4. The germline V gene encodes CDR1 SGHNT and CDR2 YYREEE (reference sequence). CDR3 sequence (DNA): TGTGCCAGCAGCTCTCAGGGGGCGGATGAAAAACTGTTTTTT. It specifies CASSSQGADEKLFF.

V gene TRBV10-1 combines with J gene TRBJ2-3, with 7 bases fitting TRBD2. Germline CDR1 is WNHNN and CDR2 is SYGVQD (reference sequence). The CDR3 has 15 amino acids. Germline trimming cut 3 bases from V and 0 bases from J; bases unmatched to any gene: 3. As DNA, the CDR3 is TGCGCCAGCAGTGACACTAGCGTGAGCACAGATACGCAGTATTTT. Residues: CASSDTSVSTDTQYF.